These 32 T cell receptor beta chains originate from one sample sequenced in a study of CD8 T cells in Susac syndrome. A quantity of about 0.5 to 1 ug RNA underwent reverse transcription using random hexamers. TCRdb recomputed calls from the immunoSEQ multiplex PCR reads with MiXCR, one row per CDR3 protein. The data hold about 120,000 distinct CDR3 sequences, with 90% to 95% observed a single time. The sample comprised CD4+ T cells from PBMCs. Receptor source: a human donor in good health.

V gene TRBV7-2 combines with J gene TRBJ1-5; D unresolved. Trimming removed 1 base from V and 7 bases from J, with 8 bases in between. In germline, CDR1 is SGHTA, CDR2 FQGNSA. The CDR3 is 13 residues long. The CDR3 here is CASSLVIIQPQHF. CDR3 in DNA: TGTGCCAGCAGCTTAGTGATCATCCAGCCCCAGCATTTT.

The chain uses TRBV7-9 and TRBJ1-1; the match to TRBD1 covers 7 bases. Germline V gene data show CDR1 as SEHNR and CDR2 as FQNEAQ (reference sequence). The CDR3 consists of 17 residues. V lost 5 bases and J lost 5; bases outside the gene matches: 17. In DNA form, the CDR3 reads TGTGCCAGCAGCCCCCAATACCTAGACAGGGTATTGACTGAAGCTTTCTTT. It is translated as CASSPQYLDRVLTEAFF.

The chain employs TRBV7-9 and TRBJ2-5; 7 nucleotides align to TRBD1. CDR1 is SEHNR, CDR2 FQNEAQ, per germline (reference sequence). This CDR3 has 16 amino acids. The V segment lost 2 bases and the J segment 2 bases; nucleotides outside the gene matches: 8. CDR3 in amino acids: CASSLKIPGQQETQYF. In nucleotides, the CDR3 is TGTGCCAGCAGCTTAAAAATCCCGGGACAGCAAGAGACCCAGTACTTC. Full variable domain (remainder filled in from reference TRBV7-9 and TRBJ2-5): DTGVSQNPRHKITKRGQNVTFRCDPISEHNRLYWYRQTLGQGPEFLTYFQNEAQLEKSRLLSDRFSAERPKGSFSTLEIQRTEQGDSAMYLCASSLKIPGQQETQYFGPGTRLLVL.

The chain carries TRBV29-1 and TRBJ1-5, with 7 bases identical to TRBD1. CDR1 and CDR2 from the germline V gene are SQVTM and ANQGSEA. J was trimmed by 4 bases and V by 4 bases; bases with no gene match: 4. The CDR3 consists of 13 residues. In DNA form, the CDR3 reads TGCAGCGTTGCCGGACAGGTAAATCAGCCCCAGCATTTT. Its protein is CSVAGQVNQPQHF. Filled out from reference TRBV29-1 and TRBJ1-5, the complete variable domain reads SAVISQKPSRDICQRGTSLTIQCQVDSQVTMMFWYRQQPGQSLTLIATANQGSEATYESGFVIDKFPISRPNLTFSTLTVSNMSPEDSSIYLCSVAGQVNQPQHFGDGTRLSIL.

In this sample, this clonotype turned up once. The rearrangement uses TRBV29-1 and TRBJ1-2; no clear D. CDR3 length equals 13 residues. Between the trimmed V and J ends, which lost 3 bases and 0 bases, there was a span of 8 bases. CDR1 and CDR2 (germline): SQVTM, ANQGSEA. CDR3 DNA sequence: TGCAGCGTTGAGTCCGTAGCTAACTATGGCTACACCTTC. Translated: CSVESVANYGYTF.

The chain recombines TRBV29-1 with TRBJ2-2; TRBD2 matches at 8 bases. There are 16 residues in the CDR3. The germline V gene encodes CDR1 SQVTM and CDR2 ANQGSEA. The V segment lost 5 bases and the J segment 2 bases; nucleotides outside the gene matches: 10. The CDR3: CSVSPPLAGNTGELFF. The DNA of the CDR3 is TGCAGCGTTTCCCCCCCTCTAGCGGGTAACACCGGGGAGCTGTTTTTT.

The chain carries TRBV6-5 and TRBJ1-6; D is ambiguous. The length of the CDR3 is 13 residues. Trimming took off 2 bases at V and 5 bases at J, with 4 bases between the two ends. Per the germline V gene, CDR1 is MNHEY and CDR2 is SVGAGI. The CDR3 region is CASSYLHNSPLHF. CDR3 nucleotides: TGTGCCAGCAGTTACCTACATAATTCACCCCTCCACTTT.

The chain recombines TRBV19 with TRBJ2-3; the D gene is possibly TRBD2 (6 bases). Germline values: CDR1 LNHDA, CDR2 SQIVND (reference sequence). V gave up 0 bases and J gave up 0 bases, with 10 bases separating them. The CDR3 contains 16 residues. CDR3 residues: CASSIDDRGSTDTQYF. The DNA for the CDR3 is TGTGCCAGTAGTATAGATGACCGGGGGAGCACAGATACGCAGTATTTT.

V is TRBV21-1 and J is TRBJ2-1; the table's D gene call, TRBD1, was not cross checked with the DNA. TRBV21-1 corresponds to a pseudogene. The CDR3 totals 15 residues. This chain's CDR3 is CASPPPGTGSNEQFF. The CDR3 nucleotides are TGTGCCAGCCCTCCCCCCGGGACAGGGTCGAATGAGCAGTTCTTC.

The V gene is TRBV4-2, the J gene TRBJ2-5; 7 bases map to TRBD2. Germline V gives CDR1 LGHNA, CDR2 YNFKEQ. CDR3 length equals 16 residues. Trimming at V came to 0 bases and at J to 10 bases, leaving 14 bases not matched to a gene. CDR3 coding DNA: TGTGCCAGCAGCCAAGAGTTAGTTGCGGGAGCAGTGGACCAGTACTTC. Translating it yields CASSQELVAGAVDQYF.

This chain joins TRBV11-2 and TRBJ1-1; TRBD1 might be the D (5 bases). Germline CDR1 SGHAT, CDR2 FQNNGV. This CDR3 spans 13 amino acids. Trimming stripped 6 bases from V and 4 bases from J, with 12 bases between. CDR3 DNA: TGTGCCAGCAGTTATCTGGACATCACTGAAGCTTTCTTT. It yields the protein CASSYLDITEAFF. Drawing the rest from reference TRBV11-2 and TRBJ1-1, the complete variable domain is EAGVAQSPRYKIIEKRQSVAFWCNPISGHATLYWYQQILGQGPKLLIQFQNNGVVDDSQLPKDRFSAERLKGVDSTLKIQPAKLEDSAVYLCASSYLDITEAFFGQGTRLTVV.

The chain combines TRBV10-3 with TRBJ2-3; 15 positions match TRBD2. The CDR3 runs 18 residues. Trimming cost V 7 bases and J 1 base; bases outside gene matches: 9. CDR1 is ENHRY, CDR2 SYGVKD, per germline. The CDR3: CAIKALGLAGGRTDTQYF. The CDR3 nucleotides read TGTGCCATCAAAGCCCTGGGACTAGCGGGAGGACGCACAGATACGCAGTATTTT.

CDR3 protein: CASSQDQGRTEAFF. The CDR3 nucleotides are TGTGCCAGCAGCCAAGACCAGGGTCGCACTGAAGCTTTCTTT. The chain is built from TRBV4-2 and TRBJ1-1; a possible D gene is TRBD1 (5 bases). Germline CDR1 and CDR2: LGHNA and YNFKEQ. V dropped 0 bases and J dropped 4 bases, with 9 bases sitting between them. This CDR3 region has 14 residues.

The chain recombines TRBV6-2 or TRBV6-3 with TRBJ1-1, with unresolved D. Trimming took off 4 bases at V and 0 bases at J, with 9 bases between the two ends. Germline CDR1 reads MNHEY; CDR2 reads SVGEGT. CDR3 size: 14 residues. DNA for the CDR3: TGTGCCAGCAGTTGGACTGTTATGAACACTGAAGCTTTCTTT. The encoded protein is CASSWTVMNTEAFF.

This clonotype has only one observation. This sequence joins TRBV20-1 and TRBJ2-7, with TRBD2 matching over 10 bases. V shed 0 bases, J shed 5 bases, and the junction held 7 bases outside the gene matches. The CDR3 spans 15 residues. The germline V gene encodes CDR1 DFQATT and CDR2 SNEGSKA (reference sequence). The CDR3 nucleotides are TGCAGTGCTAGAGATCCCCTAGCGGGAGCCGACGAGCAGTACTTC. Translating gives CSARDPLAGADEQYF.

J is TRBJ1-4 and V is TRBV29-1, with 12 positions matching TRBD1. The germline V gene encodes CDR1 SQVTM and CDR2 ANQGSEA. V gave up 7 bases and J gave up 8 bases; unmatched junction bases: 11. The CDR3 runs 15 residues. The CDR3 loop is CSGTGTGGAGEKLFF. The DNA for the CDR3 is TGCAGCGGGACCGGGACAGGGGGCGCTGGGGAAAAACTGTTTTTT. Complete variable domain (other parts from reference TRBV29-1 and TRBJ1-4): SAVISQKPSRDICQRGTSLTIQCQVDSQVTMMFWYRQQPGQSLTLIATANQGSEATYESGFVIDKFPISRPNLTFSTLTVSNMSPEDSSIYLCSGTGTGGAGEKLFFGSGTQLSVL.

This chain uses TRBV27 with TRBJ1-2; D is undetermined. The V gene lost 2 bases and the J gene lost 0 bases, with 10 bases spanning the gap. This CDR3 has 15 residues. Germline assignment: CDR1 MNHEY and CDR2 SMNVEV (reference sequence). CDR3 amino acids: CASSLRPGANYGYTF. The CDR3 nucleotides read TGTGCCAGCAGTTTACGGCCGGGAGCTAACTATGGCTACACCTTC.

This rearrangement joins TRBV6-5 to TRBJ2-7; D perhaps matches TRBD2 (5 bases). V dropped 0 bases and J dropped 5 bases, with 14 bases sitting between them. CDR3 length: 15 amino acids. The germline gives CDR1 MNHEY, CDR2 SVGAGI. CDR3 coding DNA: TGTGCCAGCAGTTACTCGACTAAAGTCCGGCACGAGCAGTACTTC. This translates into CASSYSTKVRHEQYF.

In DNA form, the CDR3 reads TGCGCCAGCAGCCAAGATCGACAGGGTACCCTCTCGGGCACCTTC. The encoded protein is CASSQDRQGTLSGTF. This sequence joins TRBV4-3 and TRBJ1-2; 7 positions match TRBD1. Trimming at V came to 0 bases and at J to 13 bases, leaving 14 bases not matched to a gene. The CDR3 covers 15 residues. The germline gives CDR1 LGHNA, CDR2 YSLEER.

The rearrangement joins TRBV14 to TRBJ2-1; tentative D call: TRBD2 (6 bases). The CDR3 spans 17 residues. Germline CDR1 SGHDN, CDR2 FVKESK. Trimming left V 4 bases short and J 0 bases short, with 16 bases between. The CDR3 DNA reads as TGTGCCAGCAGCCCCGGAGGAGGGTTAAGCTCCTACAATGAGCAGTTCTTC. It translates to CASSPGGGLSSYNEQFF.

The chain employs TRBV15 and TRBJ1-6; D not resolved. CDR3 length: 14 residues. Per the germline V gene, CDR1 is LNHNV and CDR2 is YYDKDF (reference sequence). V was shortened by 6 bases and J by 9 bases, with 15 bases between the two germline ends. CDR3 DNA sequence: TGTGCCACCAGGCCTGGGAACGGAGGTTCACCCCTCCACTTT. This translates into CATRPGNGGSPLHF.

The rearrangement uses TRBV9 and TRBJ2-7; the D gene could be TRBD1 or TRBD2 (5 bases each). The V gene lost 5 bases and the J gene lost 4 bases, with 19 bases spanning the gap. The CDR3 is 15 amino acids. The germline gives CDR1 SGDLS, CDR2 YYNGEE. CDR3 coding DNA: TGTGCCAGCAGTCTCTCCGGGGTAGGGGTATACGAGCAGTACTTC. Amino acid sequence: CASSLSGVGVYEQYF.

The chain links TRBV3-1 to TRBJ2-6, with D perhaps TRBD2 (6 bases). Germline loops: CDR1 LGHDT, CDR2 YNNKEL (reference sequence). The CDR3 extends over 14 amino acids. V lost 4 bases, J lost 4 bases, and 8 bases lay in between. CDR3: CASSPRGGANVLTF. The CDR3 DNA reads TGTGCCAGCAGCCCCCGGGGGGGGGCCAACGTCCTGACTTTC.

V gene TRBV12-3 or TRBV12-4 combines with J gene TRBJ2-6, with D possibly TRBD1 on 5 matching bases. The V and J ends lost 1 base and 4 bases respectively, with 8 bases between them. There are 15 residues in the CDR3. The CDR3 here is CASSLEGVGANVLTF. The CDR3 nucleotides are TGTGCCAGCAGTTTAGAAGGGGTGGGGGCCAACGTCCTGACTTTC.

This clonotype showed up just a few times. J is TRBJ2-7 and V is TRBV20-1; 7 nucleotides agree with TRBD2. The germline V gene has CDR1 DFQATT and CDR2 SNEGSKA (reference sequence). The trim removed 3 bases at V and 1 base at J, leaving 6 bases unmatched. The CDR3 has 14 residues. CDR3 sequence reads: CSASTGGGSYEQYF. CDR3 coding DNA: TGCAGTGCTAGCACGGGGGGAGGGTCCTACGAGCAGTACTTC.

This clonotype was seen just once. V and J are TRBV29-1 and TRBJ2-1; 8 bases are a match to TRBD2. The CDR3 is 13 amino acids. Trimming removed 7 bases from V and 12 bases from J; junction bases left unmatched: 14. CDR1 and CDR2 from the germline V gene are SQVTM and ANQGSEA. The CDR3 reads CSARLDSGEMQFF. DNA for the CDR3: TGCAGCGCCAGACTTGATAGCGGGGAGATGCAGTTCTTC.

The chain carries TRBV3-1 and TRBJ1-1, with D uncertain. Germline V gene sequence: CDR1 LGHDT, CDR2 YNNKEL (reference sequence). The CDR3 covers 14 residues. V was clipped by 1 base and J by 5 bases, with 11 bases between them. The CDR3 bases are TGTGCCAGCAGCCAAGTCGGGCGGGGAACTGAAGCTTTCTTT. The encoded protein is CASSQVGRGTEAFF.

The CDR3 DNA reads TGTGCCAGCAGTTTAGGGGCCGGGACAACCAAAAACATTCAGTACTTC. It codes for CASSLGAGTTKNIQYF. The chain combines TRBV12-3 or TRBV12-4 with TRBJ2-4, with D possibly matching TRBD1 (6 bases). V was pared by 1 base and J by 2 bases, with 12 bases between. The CDR3 extends over 16 amino acids.

This clonotype was recorded a few times. J is TRBJ1-1 and V is TRBV7-6, with D possibly being TRBD1 (5 bases). The V and J ends lost 4 bases and 7 bases respectively, with 10 bases between them. Germline V gene data show CDR1 as SGHVS and CDR2 as FNYEAQ. The CDR3 has 12 residues. The chain's CDR3 is CASSSSGLEAFF. The CDR3, as DNA: TGTGCCAGCAGCTCATCGGGACTTGAAGCTTTCTTT.

This clonotype was recorded only once. The chain employs TRBV12-3 or TRBV12-4 and TRBJ2-1; D remains unclear. This CDR3 has 14 amino acids. V was trimmed by 6 bases and J by 8 bases, leaving 17 bases between them. Here the CDR3 DNA reads TGTGCCAGCAGATTCGGCAGCCTTAGGGATGAGCAGTTCTTC. It encodes CASRFGSLRDEQFF.

The chain is built from TRBV23-1 and TRBJ2-7, with D perhaps TRBD1 or TRBD2 (5 bases each). TRBV23-1 is an ORF for which the function is uncertain. The V end was cut by 6 bases, the J end by 9 bases, with 18 bases between. This CDR3 spans 13 amino acids. This CDR3 reads CASSPFFRGGQYF. The CDR3, as DNA: TGCGCCAGCAGCCCCTTTTTTCGGGGCGGGCAGTACTTC.

CDR3 amino acids: CASSWDQRSGYTF. For the CDR3, the DNA is TGTGCCAGCAGTTGGGACCAACGGAGTGGCTACACCTTC. The chain combines TRBV6-2 or TRBV6-3 with TRBJ1-2; the D gene is possibly TRBD1 (5 bases). The V end lost 4 bases, the J end lost 7 bases, and 13 bases lay between the germline ends. The CDR3 extends over 13 amino acids. In germline, CDR1 is MNHEY, CDR2 SVGEGT.